Sequencing of this T cell receptor beta chain was carried out in a study of cytomegalovirus exposure and HLA in healthy donors. Points from the study as a whole: Donors were assumed by presence/absence analyses to have roughly uniform sequencing depth.

A remark on this clone: Its antigen is unidentified.

This CDR3 is 14 amino acids long. The V end was cut by 1 base, the J end by 7 bases, with 13 bases between. Germline V gene lookup returns CDR1 SGHTA and CDR2 FQGNSA. Use of 60 Vbeta and 13 Jbeta primers characterized the PCR. Assay: immunoSEQ multiplex PCR; the TCRdb copy retains only in-frame clones and omits some. The sample carries 90,000 to 140,000 clones, under 80% recorded once. The sample consisted of PBMCs. This receptor was obtained from a woman aged 40-49 years in good health and CMV-seropositive. This chain joins TRBV7-2 and TRBJ1-1; maybe TRBD1 (5 bases). The CDR3 region has the DNA TGTGCCAGCAGCTTAGTTGGGGGGAGGGGTGAAGCTTTCTTT. Protein sequence: CASSLVGGRGEAFF.